The rows below give T cell receptor beta chains drawn from one sample of a study of T cell repertoires in cytomegalovirus infection. A single record per CDR3 protein comes from TCRdb applying MiXCR to the reads. The sample contains about 68,000 distinct CDR3 sequences, approximately 22% of which appear only once. What these receptors recognize is not known. The source material was PBMCs, sequenced either directly or after in vitro stimulation (not recorded which). The source of these receptors is a human donor in good health (CMV status not recorded). Some clones in this sample may be carry-over from other donors' samples. The CDR3 runs from the conserved cysteine through the conserved F or W. Each record gives: J gene, D gene, clone size, V gene, CDR3 DNA, CDR3 protein. The D gene is left open where the match is weak. Size tells how often a clone was seen (once, few, many) or the class of an expanded clone, and some rows leave it out.

TRBJ2-1	.	many	TRBV11-2	TGTGCCAGCAGCTTAGATCCCTCAAGCGGTGAGCAGTTCTTC	CASSLDPSSGEQFF
TRBJ2-2	TRBD2	.	TRBV6-5	TGTGCCAGCAGTGCTGGGCTAGCGGGAGGGCAGGCTGGGGAGCTGTTTTTT	CASSAGLAGGQAGELFF
TRBJ2-4	.	.	TRBV29-1	TGCAGCGTTGAAGATCGGCTAGCCAAAAACATTCAGTACTTC	CSVEDRLAKNIQYF
TRBJ2-1	.	.	TRBV19	TGTGCCAGTAGTCAATGGGGGGGGCCCAATGAGCAGTTCTTC	CASSQWGGPNEQFF
TRBJ1-2	.	.	TRBV18	TGTGCCAGCTCTCCAACCGCCGACCGAGACTATGGCTACACCTTC	CASSPTADRDYGYTF
TRBJ1-2	.	.	TRBV7-9	TGTGCCAGCAGCTTAGAGGTTCGGGACACCTTC	CASSLEVRDTF
TRBJ1-1	.	.	TRBV2	TGTGCCAGCAGTCCGGCTGCGAACACTGAAGCTTTCTTT	CASSPAANTEAFF
TRBJ1-5	.	.	TRBV15	TGTGCCACCAGCAGAGATCAGGGCAGGGGTCAGCCCCAGCATTTT	CATSRDQGRGQPQHF
TRBJ1-5	.	.	TRBV5-6	TGTGCCAGCAGCTTGGCCTCAGGGGCAAGTCAGCCCCAGCATTTT	CASSLASGASQPQHF
TRBJ2-5	.	many	TRBV5-1	TGCGCCAGCAGGTCCCAGGAGACCCAGTACTTC	CASRSQETQYF
TRBJ2-2	TRBD1	many	TRBV7-2	TGTGCCAGCAGCTGGGACAGGGGGGCCACCGGGGAGCTGTTTTTT	CASSWDRGATGELFF
TRBJ1-5	TRBD1	many	TRBV7-2	TGTGCCAGCAGCCGAGACAGGGGGCTGCAGCAGCCCCAGCATTTT	CASSRDRGLQQPQHF
TRBJ2-7	TRBD2	many	TRBV7-2	TGTGCCAGCAGCTTCCAAGGGAGCGGGAGCGATGAGCAGTACTTC	CASSFQGSGSDEQYF
TRBJ2-7	TRBD2	few	TRBV4-2	TGTGCCAGCAGCCAAGACCGACTAGCGGGAGGGCCCTCCGGAGAGCAGTACTTC	CASSQDRLAGGPSGEQYF
TRBJ1-2	TRBD1	many	TRBV7-2	TGTGCCAGCAGCCAGGACAGGGTTGGCGGCTACACCTTC	CASSQDRVGGYTF
TRBJ1-2	.	many	TRBV7-2	TGTGCCAGCAGCTTTTATCAGGAGATCTATGGCTACACCTTC	CASSFYQEIYGYTF
TRBJ1-5	.	few	TRBV7-8	TGTGCCAGCACCAGACTTGGCGGATCGAATCAGCCCCAGCATTTT	CASTRLGGSNQPQHF
TRBJ1-6	TRBD1	.	TRBV7-6	TGTGCCAGCAGCTTAGGTAGCAAGGGGGCTAATTCACCCCTCCACTTT	CASSLGSKGANSPLHF
TRBJ2-1	TRBD2	.	TRBV10-3	TGTGCCATCAGAGCGGGAGTTAACAATGAGCAGTTCTTC	CAIRAGVNNEQFF
TRBJ2-6	.	.	TRBV5-3	TGTGCCAGCAGCATACCTACGGGGCGGATCTCTGGGGCCAACGTCCTGACTTTC	CASSIPTGRISGANVLTF
TRBJ1-2	.	few	TRBV7-9	TGTGCCAGCAGCTTAGTGCCAGGGACTAACTATGGCTACACCTTC	CASSLVPGTNYGYTF
TRBJ2-7	TRBD2	many	TRBV29-1	TGCAGCGGGGAGGGCGGCCGTCGCGAGCAGTACTTC	CSGEGGRREQYF
TRBJ1-2	.	.	TRBV15	TGTGCCACCAGCAGAGCAGGGCGCGCGGGAGGCTACACCTTC	CATSRAGRAGGYTF
TRBJ1-4	.	.	TRBV12-3/TRBV12-4	TGTGCCAGCAGCCCTCTGAACCTTCGCGAAAAACTGTTTTTT	CASSPLNLREKLFF
TRBJ2-1	.	large	TRBV5-4	TGTGCCAGCAGCTTGGAGGCCTGGGATGAGCAGTTCTTC	CASSLEAWDEQFF
TRBJ2-1	.	.	TRBV6-2/TRBV6-3	TGTGCCAGCAATCCCACAGTAACCGGCAATGAGCAGTTCTTC	CASNPTVTGNEQFF
TRBJ2-5	.	.	TRBV7-2	TGTGCCAGCAGCCCGACTAGAGCCCAGTACTTC	CASSPTRAQYF